The 28 T cell receptor beta chains listed next were all sequenced from one sample in a study of control samples from healthy donors and cancer patients. Data came from immunoSEQ multiplex PCR; TCRdb stores just in-frame clones and leaves some out. The repertoire holds about 120,000 clones, with about 87% as singletons. Sequenced: blood. These receptors originate from a middle-aged man in good health.

Of note for this clone: Other DNA sequences from this sample encode an identical CDR3 as well. The J gene is TRBJ1-6, the V gene TRBV9; the D is unclear. This CDR3 is built from 12 residues. Trimming pared 4 bases from V and 5 bases from J, leaving 4 bases between. Germline V lookup: CDR1 SGDLS, CDR2 YYNGEE. Here the CDR3 reads CASSLNNSPLHF. The DNA of the CDR3 is TGTGCCAGCAGCCTGAATAATTCACCCCTCCACTTT.

This chain links TRBV6-4 with TRBJ2-3; 10 nucleotides align to TRBD2. The V gene's germline CDR1 is MRHNA and CDR2 SNTAGT. There are 15 residues in the CDR3. With V trimmed by 3 bases and J by 2 bases, 2 bases remained unmatched. The CDR3 nucleotides read TGTGCCAGCAGTGAGAGCGGGGGGGCCACAGATACGCAGTATTTT. It specifies CASSESGGATDTQYF.

The chain employs TRBV7-2 and TRBJ2-5, with no clear D. This CDR3 contains 15 residues. Deletions cut 1 base from V and 0 bases from J, with 9 bases between. Germline V gives CDR1 SGHTA, CDR2 FQGNSA. The CDR3 DNA is TGTGCCAGCAGCTTAGAAGGATTTTACCAAGAGACCCAGTACTTC. Translation: CASSLEGFYQETQYF. Filled out from reference TRBV7-2 and TRBJ2-5, the complete variable domain reads GAGVSQSPSNKVTEKGKDVELRCDPISGHTALYWYRQSLGQGLEFLIYFQGNSAPDKSGLPSDRFSAERTGGSVSTLTIQRTQQEDSAVYLCASSLEGFYQETQYFGPGTRLLVL.

The V call is TRBV11-3, the J call TRBJ2-3; possible D gene TRBD2, 7 bases. Per the germline V gene, CDR1 is SGHNT and CDR2 is YENEEA. The CDR3 length is 15 residues. The V gene lost 4 bases and the J gene lost 6 bases, with 17 bases spanning the gap. The DNA for the CDR3 is TGTGCCAGCAGCTCCCCGTACGGGGGGCCCGATACGCAGTATTTT. Translated: CASSSPYGGPDTQYF.

The CDR3 DNA reads TGTGCCAGCAGCTTTTTTAGGGGCGACACCGGGGAGCTGTTTTTT. Translation: CASSFFRGDTGELFF. The V call is TRBV11-3, the J call TRBJ2-2, with D maybe TRBD1 (5 bases). V was cut by 3 bases and J by 3 bases, with 11 bases left in between. Germline CDR1 is SGHNT and CDR2 is YENEEA. The CDR3 loop spans 15 amino acids.

The CDR3 loop is CASKVTGGSEQYF. As DNA, the CDR3 is TGTGCCAGCAAGGTGACAGGGGGTTCCGAGCAGTACTTC. The chain employs TRBV7-2 and TRBJ2-7, with 9 bases aligning to TRBD1. The length of the CDR3 is 13 residues. The germline V gene encodes CDR1 SGHTA and CDR2 FQGNSA. V was clipped by 7 bases and J by 6 bases; unmatched bases: 7.

The gene calls are TRBV30 and TRBJ1-6; D gene uncertain. The CDR3 loop spans 12 amino acids. Germline-derived CDR1 and CDR2 are GTSNPN and SVGIG (reference sequence). Trimming shortened V by 4 bases and J by 10 bases, and 11 bases separated the two germline ends. This chain's CDR3 is CAWKDQGSPLHF. CDR3 in DNA: TGTGCCTGGAAGGACCAAGGCTCACCCCTCCACTTT.

CDR3 DNA: TGTGCCAGCAGTTTGGGGGCTGGAACTGAAGCTTTCTTT. It translates to CASSLGAGTEAFF. The rearrangement uses TRBV6-6 and TRBJ1-1; D is perhaps TRBD1 (6 bases). Trimming stripped 4 bases from V and 5 bases from J, with 11 bases between. The CDR3 is made up of 13 amino acids. Germline V gene data show CDR1 as MNHNY and CDR2 as SVGAGI (reference sequence).

The J gene is TRBJ1-1, the V gene TRBV5-5; 10 positions agree with TRBD1. The CDR3 has 14 amino acids. CDR1 and CDR2 from the germline V gene are SGHKS and YYEKEE (reference sequence). V lost 3 bases, J lost 6 bases, and 5 bases stayed unmatched. This CDR3 reads CASSYTGQGSEAFF. CDR3 nucleotide sequence: TGTGCCAGCAGCTATACGGGACAGGGGTCTGAAGCTTTCTTT.

DNA of the CDR3: TGTGCCAGCAGTGACGGGGGTTACAATGAGCAGTTCTTC. This encodes CASSDGGYNEQFF. The rearrangement joins TRBV6-4 to TRBJ2-1; possibly TRBD1 or TRBD2 for D (5 bases each). The germline V gene encodes CDR1 MRHNA and CDR2 SNTAGT. V lost 2 bases and J 4 bases, leaving 6 bases between the germline ends. The CDR3 loop spans 13 amino acids.

The rearrangement uses TRBV9 and TRBJ1-6; D is uncertain. The CDR3 runs 17 residues. Trimming pared 4 bases from V and 2 bases from J, leaving 16 bases between. CDR1 and CDR2 (germline): SGDLS, YYNGEE. CDR3 in amino acids: CASSLKEEPPYNSPLHF. The CDR3 DNA reads TGTGCCAGCAGCTTAAAGGAGGAGCCCCCCTATAATTCACCCCTCCACTTT.

The rearrangement uses TRBV4-1 and TRBJ1-3; D unclear. The CDR3 is 11 amino acids. V was shortened by 8 bases and J by 2 bases, with 4 bases between the two germline ends. CDR1 is MGHRA, CDR2 YSYEKL, per germline. This CDR3 reads CASGAGNTIYF. The CDR3 DNA follows: TGCGCCAGCGGGGCTGGAAACACCATATATTTT.

J is TRBJ2-2 and V is TRBV5-4; no clear D gene. The germline CDR1 and CDR2 sequences are SGHNT and YYREEE (reference sequence). The V end lost 1 base, the J end lost 3 bases, and 13 bases lay between the germline ends. The CDR3 runs to 16 residues. The CDR3 nucleotides read TGTGCCAGCAGCTTGTTAGCCGGGCAGGACACCGGGGAGCTGTTTTTT. Protein sequence: CASSLLAGQDTGELFF.

The chain has TRBV6-5 and TRBJ1-3; D gene ambiguous. Germline V gene data show CDR1 as MNHEY and CDR2 as SVGAGI. The CDR3 extends over 13 amino acids. Trimming took off 3 bases at V and 0 bases at J, with 3 bases between the two ends. DNA of the CDR3: TGTGCCAGCAGTTATAGCTCTGGAAACACCATATATTTT. It yields the protein CASSYSSGNTIYF.

The chain combines TRBV6-5 with TRBJ1-5; 7 bases are shared with TRBD1. The length of the CDR3 is 15 residues. The ends lost 7 bases at V and 5 bases at J; junction bases unmatched: 11. Germline assignment: CDR1 MNHEY and CDR2 SVGAGI. The CDR3 sequence: CASTPLRGGDQPQHF. The CDR3 DNA follows: TGTGCCAGCACCCCCCTCAGGGGGGGCGATCAGCCCCAGCATTTT.

V and J are TRBV5-1 and TRBJ2-2; D is undetermined. Germline V gene sequence: CDR1 SGHRS, CDR2 YFSETQ. The CDR3 is made up of 15 amino acids. With 1 base removed from V and 0 bases from J, the gap between germline ends came to 7 bases. Here the CDR3 reads CASSLPAPNTGELFF. CDR3 bases: TGCGCCAGCAGCTTGCCAGCACCGAACACCGGGGAGCTGTTTTTT.

This sequence joins TRBV12-3 or TRBV12-4 and TRBJ1-6, with no clear D. V lost 5 bases and J 11 bases, leaving 10 bases between the germline ends. There are 12 residues in the CDR3. The CDR3 nucleotides read TGTGCCAGCAGTAGTATGCATGCACCCCTCCACTTT. It is translated as CASSSMHAPLHF.

The V gene is TRBV9, the J gene TRBJ1-4; D gene unclear. Trimming removed 4 bases at V and 8 bases at J, with 15 bases between. The CDR3 runs 14 residues. Per the germline V gene, CDR1 is SGDLS and CDR2 is YYNGEE. The CDR3 reads CASSQALGQEKLFF. CDR3 nucleotides: TGTGCCAGCAGCCAAGCACTCGGGCAGGAAAAACTGTTTTTT.

The genes are TRBV2 and TRBJ2-1; the match to TRBD2 covers 11 bases. The CDR3 covers 17 residues. Germline CDR1 is SNHLY and CDR2 is FYNNEI. J lost 4 bases, V lost 5 bases, and 10 bases had no gene match. The CDR3 sequence: CASSPRPRLAGYNEQFF. The CDR3 bases are TGTGCCAGCAGTCCTAGACCCCGACTAGCGGGGTACAATGAGCAGTTCTTC.

This sequence joins TRBV29-1 and TRBJ1-2; 7 positions agree with TRBD1. Germline V gene sequence: CDR1 SQVTM, CDR2 ANQGSEA. CDR3 size: 16 residues. Trimming took 2 bases from V and 0 from J; bases not matched to a gene: 9. Here the CDR3 DNA reads TGCAGCGTTGAACAGAAAGGGGGCCTAGCTAACTATGGCTACACCTTC. This codes for CSVEQKGGLANYGYTF.

This clone appeared once. The V call is TRBV19, the J call TRBJ1-1, with a possible D match to TRBD1 (5 bases). V was pared by 3 bases and J by 0 bases, with 8 bases between. Germline V gene lookup returns CDR1 LNHDA and CDR2 SQIVND (reference sequence). The CDR3 sequence is 14 residues long. This chain's CDR3 is CASSIPGMNTEAFF. The CDR3 DNA sequence: TGTGCCAGTAGTATCCCAGGGATGAACACTGAAGCTTTCTTT.

As concerns this clone: An end of the junction does not agree with germline; a read error may underlie this. The chain is built from TRBV6-5 and TRBJ2-6, with D unclear. The CDR3 extends over 15 amino acids. Germline V lookup: CDR1 MNHEY, CDR2 SVGAGI. In DNA form, the CDR3 reads TGTGCCAGCAGGTACTGGATCTCTGGGGCCAACGTCCTGACTTTC. Translating gives CASRYWISGANVLTF.

The table lists this clone with a count of one. This chain uses TRBV4-1 with TRBJ2-1; D is undetermined. Germline lookup yields CDR1 MGHRA and CDR2 YSYEKL. CDR3 length equals 15 residues. V lost 5 bases and J lost 9, with 20 bases in between. The CDR3 loop is CASSTGSPKLGEQFF. CDR3 nucleotide sequence: TGCGCCAGCAGCACCGGGTCACCTAAACTCGGTGAGCAGTTCTTC.

This clone occurred once. This rearrangement joins TRBV30 to TRBJ1-2, with no clear D. There are 13 residues in the CDR3. Germline V gene lookup returns CDR1 GTSNPN and CDR2 SVGIG (reference sequence). Trimming stripped 1 base from V and 2 bases from J, with 8 bases between. This CDR3 is CAWSEHGNYGYTF. CDR3 nucleotides: TGTGCCTGGAGTGAACACGGAAACTATGGCTACACCTTC.

This clone was observed a single time. This sequence joins TRBV19 and TRBJ2-7; weak D call: TRBD2 (5 bases). CDR3 size: 14 residues. The V gene's germline CDR1 is LNHDA and CDR2 SQIVND (reference sequence). The CDR3 region is CAVSAGSASYEQYF. CDR3 sequence (DNA): TGTGCTGTTAGCGCGGGCAGTGCCTCCTACGAGCAGTACTTC. The complete variable domain, with remaining parts taken from reference TRBV19 and TRBJ2-7, reads DGGITQSPKYLFRKEGQNVTLSCEQNLNHDAMYWYRQDPGQGLRLIYYSQIVNDFQKGDIAEGYSVSREKKESFPLTVTSAQKNPTAFYLCAVSAGSASYEQYFGPGTRLTVT.

This chain joins TRBV7-9 and TRBJ1-4; 11 bases are a match to TRBD1. Germline V gives CDR1 SEHNR, CDR2 FQNEAQ (reference sequence). This CDR3 has 17 amino acids. Trimming removed 5 bases from V and 7 bases from J; junction bases left unmatched: 12. In nucleotides, the CDR3 is TGTGCCAGCAGCCCTATCTTTGGGACAGGGGGAAGTGAAAAACTGTTTTTT. Translating it yields CASSPIFGTGGSEKLFF.

V usage is TRBV27 and J usage is TRBJ2-2; the match to TRBD2 covers 9 bases. The CDR3 is 15 amino acids. Germline V CDR1 and CDR2: MNHEY, SMNVEV (reference sequence). The ends lost 7 bases at V and 4 bases at J; junction bases unmatched: 7. Here the CDR3 DNA reads TGTGCCAGCAAAAGCGGGGGGTTCGGCACCGGGGAGCTGTTTTTT. It is translated as CASKSGGFGTGELFF.

V gene TRBV19 combines with J gene TRBJ1-1; a possible D gene is TRBD1 (5 bases). This CDR3 has 13 residues. The germline V gene has CDR1 LNHDA and CDR2 SQIVND (reference sequence). V lost 2 bases to trimming and J lost 7 bases, with 11 bases between them. CDR3 region: CASSIIAGDEAFF. The CDR3 DNA follows: TGTGCCAGTAGTATAATTGCGGGGGATGAAGCTTTCTTT. Variable domain in full (rest from reference TRBV19 and TRBJ1-1): DGGITQSPKYLFRKEGQNVTLSCEQNLNHDAMYWYRQDPGQGLRLIYYSQIVNDFQKGDIAEGYSVSREKKESFPLTVTSAQKNPTAFYLCASSIIAGDEAFFGQGTRLTVV.